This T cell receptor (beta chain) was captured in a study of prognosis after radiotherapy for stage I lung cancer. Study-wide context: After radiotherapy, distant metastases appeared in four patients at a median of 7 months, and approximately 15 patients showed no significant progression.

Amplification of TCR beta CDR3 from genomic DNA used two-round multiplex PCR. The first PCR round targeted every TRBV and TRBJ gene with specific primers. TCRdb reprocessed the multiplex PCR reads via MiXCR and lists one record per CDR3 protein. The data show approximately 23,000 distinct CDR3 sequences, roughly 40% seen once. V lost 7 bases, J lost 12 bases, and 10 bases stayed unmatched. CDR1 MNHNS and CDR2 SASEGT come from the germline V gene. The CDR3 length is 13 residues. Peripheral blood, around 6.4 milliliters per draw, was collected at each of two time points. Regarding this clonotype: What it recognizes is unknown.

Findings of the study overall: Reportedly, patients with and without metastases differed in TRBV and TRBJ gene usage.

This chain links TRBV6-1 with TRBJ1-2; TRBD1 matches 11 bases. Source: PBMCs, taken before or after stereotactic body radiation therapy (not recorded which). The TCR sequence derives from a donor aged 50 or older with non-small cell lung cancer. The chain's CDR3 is CASTTGQGVVHTF. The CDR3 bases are TGTGCCAGCACAACGGGACAGGGGGTCGTCCACACCTTC.